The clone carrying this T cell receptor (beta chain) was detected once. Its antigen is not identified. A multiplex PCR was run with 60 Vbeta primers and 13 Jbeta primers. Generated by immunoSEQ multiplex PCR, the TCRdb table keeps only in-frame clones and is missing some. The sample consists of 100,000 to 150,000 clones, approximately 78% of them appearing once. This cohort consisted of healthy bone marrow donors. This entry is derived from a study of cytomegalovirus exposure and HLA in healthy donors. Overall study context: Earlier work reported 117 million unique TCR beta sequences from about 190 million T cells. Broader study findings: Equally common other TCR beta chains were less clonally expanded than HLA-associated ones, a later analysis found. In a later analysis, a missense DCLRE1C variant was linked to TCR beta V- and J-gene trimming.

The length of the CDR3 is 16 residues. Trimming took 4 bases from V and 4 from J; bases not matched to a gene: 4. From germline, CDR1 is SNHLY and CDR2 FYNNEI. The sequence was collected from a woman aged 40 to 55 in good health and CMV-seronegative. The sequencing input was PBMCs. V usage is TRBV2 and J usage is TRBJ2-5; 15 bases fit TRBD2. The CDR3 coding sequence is TGTGCCAGCAGTGTTGGACTAGCGGGAGGGCCAGAGACCCAGTACTTC. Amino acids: CASSVGLAGGPETQYF.